This paragraph reports one TCR beta chain. Its antigen is not known. The entry originates in a study of graft-versus-host responses after intestinal transplantation. About the research overall: Every recipient underwent anti-thymocyte globulin induction, then tacrolimus and steroids for around three years.

Per the germline V gene, CDR1 is MNHNS and CDR2 is SASEGT. V shed 7 bases and J shed 2 bases, with 15 bases lying between them. The length of the CDR3 is 14 residues. The protocol was immunoSEQ multiplex PCR, while the TCRdb copy is restricted to in-frame clones and leaves out a portion. Here the sample spans over 20,000 clones, roughly 87% being singletons. Study-wide results and limits: Declines in HvG clones occurring early post-transplant were associated with peak circulating GvH clone levels. The marrow of recipients harbored GvH clones, and ileum or blood showed some of them first. The presence of high graft-versus-host to host-versus-graft clonal ratios in allografts characterized patients with graft-donor T cell macrochimerism.

The V gene is TRBV6-1, the J gene TRBJ2-7, with D unresolved. The sequenced sample was PBMCs, obtained about 63 days after intestinal transplantation. This TCR was sampled from a human patient who received an intestinal transplant, so some T cells may come from the graft donor. Here the CDR3 reads CASTPLTQAYEQYF. DNA of the CDR3: TGTGCCAGCACCCCATTAACTCAGGCCTACGAGCAGTACTTC.